This is a list of T cell receptor beta chains from one sample in a study of blood T cell repertoires in COVID-19. Here immunoSEQ multiplex PCR was the method, and the copy in TCRdb shows in-frame clones only, minus some. The sample lists 400,000 or so clones; roughly 91% were seen once. Sequenced: PBMCs or T cells enriched from blood (not recorded which). These receptors were obtained from a man between 18 and 35 years old who had recovered from COVID-19. Each CDR3 is given with its conserved first and last residue. The D gene is left open where the match is weak. Expanded clones get a size class; other rows say once, few or many, or leave the size out.

v_call,j_call,clone_size,d_call,cdr3_nt,cdr3_aa
TRBV4-1,TRBJ2-7,.,TRBD1,TGCGCCAGCAGCCAAGGGGGGACAGCGCTCACCTACGAGCAGTACTTC,CASSQGGTALTYEQYF
TRBV7-2,TRBJ2-3,.,.,TGTGCCAGCAGCTATGGGAGCGGGGATACGCAGTATTTT,CASSYGSGDTQYF
TRBV21-1,TRBJ2-7,once,.,TGTGCCAGCAGGGCCCCGAACTCCTACGAGCAGTACTTC,CASRAPNSYEQYF
TRBV5-4,TRBJ2-3,.,TRBD2,TGTGCCAGCAGCTTGGGTGCGGGGGGAAGCACAGATACGCAGTATTTT,CASSLGAGGSTDTQYF
TRBV2,TRBJ1-5,.,TRBD1,TGTGCCAGCAGTGGACAGGGGAGCAATCAGCCCCAGCATTTT,CASSGQGSNQPQHF
TRBV19,TRBJ1-1,.,TRBD1,TGTGCCAGTGGAGCAGGGGGAGGCACTGAAGCTTTCTTT,CASGAGGGTEAFF
TRBV12-5,TRBJ1-4,.,.,TGTGCTAGTGGTCCCGAGGGCCAGGGGCCCTCCTATTTT,CASGPEGQGPSYF
TRBV27,TRBJ1-3,.,.,TGTGCCAGCAGGGAACCGACAGGTCCCATATATTTT,CASREPTGPIYF
TRBV7-6,TRBJ2-2,few,.,TGTGCCAGCAGCATTACCCGGGACATACTGCGAATTGACACCGGGGAGCTGTTTTTT,CASSITRDILRIDTGELFF
TRBV7-9,TRBJ1-6,few,.,TGTGCCAGCAGTCAATCGATCTTAACATTCCCCGATTCACCCCTCCACTTT,CASSQSILTFPDSPLHF
TRBV12-3/TRBV12-4,TRBJ1-2,.,.,TGTGCCAGCAGCCCAACAGGGCCGGGCGGCTACACCTTC,CASSPTGPGGYTF
TRBV7-9,TRBJ2-7,.,TRBD1,TGTGCCAGCAGCTTATTCGGAGCCGGGACAGGGGCCTACGAGCAGTACTTC,CASSLFGAGTGAYEQYF
TRBV28,TRBJ1-4,few,.,TGTGCCAGCATGACCGGGACATCTAATGAAAAACTGTTTTTT,CASMTGTSNEKLFF
TRBV19,TRBJ2-5,.,.,TGTGCCACGGCGGACTTGACGTACCAAGAGACCCAGTACTTC,CATADLTYQETQYF
TRBV20-1,TRBJ1-1,once,TRBD1,TGCAGTGCTAGTCGAACAGGGGCCACTGAAGCTTTCTTT,CSASRTGATEAFF
TRBV5-1,TRBJ1-1,once,.,TGCGCCAGCAGCTTGGACTCCATGAACACTGAAGCTTTCTTT,CASSLDSMNTEAFF
TRBV7-2,TRBJ1-6,once,.,TGTGCCAGCAGCTTAGCATTTCCCAGGGCACCCCTCCACTTT,CASSLAFPRAPLHF
TRBV6-5,TRBJ1-6,.,.,TGTGCCAGCAGTCCCCCGGGAAATAATTCACCCCTCCACTTT,CASSPPGNNSPLHF
TRBV28,TRBJ2-7,.,TRBD1,TGTGCCAGCAGCCCTGGACAGGGGCCCTACGAGCAGTACTTC,CASSPGQGPYEQYF
TRBV10-3,TRBJ2-7,.,.,TGTGCCATCAGTCCCCTCATAGGAGGATTTTACGAGCAGTACTTC,CAISPLIGGFYEQYF
TRBV28,TRBJ2-3,.,TRBD2,TGTGCCAGCACGACTAGCGGGAAAGGAGGAGATACGCAGTATTTT,CASTTSGKGGDTQYF
TRBV28,TRBJ2-5,once,.,TGTGCCAGCAGCGACAGGTATGGAGAGACCCAGTACTTC,CASSDRYGETQYF
TRBV18,TRBJ1-2,.,TRBD1,TGTGCCAGCTCCCTAGACAGGGGCATCTATGGCTACACCTTC,CASSLDRGIYGYTF
TRBV10-1,TRBJ2-7,.,.,TGCGCCAGCAGTGAGTGGAGGGGCGAGCAGTACTTC,CASSEWRGEQYF
TRBV14,TRBJ1-1,.,.,TGTGCCAGCAGCCAAGAGTCACGTGGGGCAAATGATGAAGCTTTCTTT,CASSQESRGANDEAFF